This TCR beta chain was retrieved from a study of chemoradiotherapy in HPV16-positive cancers. Study information: Functional T-cell assays on a couple of HPV16-positive patients' cells defined candidate HPV-specific clones and common TCR motifs. Study-wide results and limits: Candidate HPV-specific clones and E7-related TCR motifs grew in tumor during treatment.

Turning to this clone: The antigen is unknown.

Produced via immunoSEQ multiplex PCR; TCRdb's table is partial and in-frame only. The sample lists under 700 clones; roughly 90% were seen once. Germline values: CDR1 GTSNPN, CDR2 SVGIG (reference sequence). V was pared by 3 bases and J by 0 bases, with 9 bases between. This CDR3 is built from 14 residues. The sequence was obtained from a human donor with HPV-associated anogenital cancer. The chain carries TRBV30 and TRBJ2-1; D perhaps matches TRBD2 (5 bases). The sequences come from tumor tissue, collected from a patient who underwent chemoradiotherapy. CDR3 in amino acids: CAWRASGSYNEQFF. In DNA, the CDR3 is TGTGCCTGGAGAGCGAGCGGCTCCTACAATGAGCAGTTCTTC.